This TCR beta chain appears in the sequencing data of a study of CD8+ T cells in alopecia areata. Study summary: Patients took tofacitinib for 6 to 18 months, followed by 6 drug-free months. Study-wide results and caveats: More clonal than normal scalp was lesional scalp, particularly alopecia totalis/universalis.

Sequencing templates came from extracted RNA that was reverse transcribed into cDNA. The protocol was immunoSEQ multiplex PCR, while the TCRdb copy is restricted to in-frame clones and leaves out a portion. In the table there are under 200,000 clones, roughly 60% of which are singletons. Treatment specified: oral pan-JAK inhibitor, 5-10 mg twice daily. Alopecia areata patients provided lesional scalp punch biopsies and peripheral blood. With 6 bases clipped from V and 0 bases from J, the junction kept 12 bases outside the gene matches. The CDR3 spans 18 residues. Germline V gives CDR1 LGHNT, CDR2 FRNRAP. Turning to this clone: The target antigen is unknown.

The sample was CD4+ T cells sorted from blood, taken at week 24, from a patient treated with tofacitinib. This sequence joins TRBV12-5 and TRBJ1-3; 9 positions agree with TRBD1. The TCR was taken from a human donor with alopecia areata. CDR3 nucleotides: TGTGCTAGTGGCCCCGGGACAGGGTGGGATCTCTCTGGAAACACCATATATTTT. It translates to CASGPGTGWDLSGNTIYF.